This TCR beta chain is from a study of blood T cell repertoires in COVID-19. Germline assignment: CDR1 LGHDT and CDR2 YNNKEL (reference sequence). V lost 0 bases, J lost 4 bases, and 12 bases lay in between. This CDR3 region has 15 residues. Method: immunoSEQ multiplex PCR; TCRdb's copy keeps in-frame clones and lacks some. The table has around 250,000 clones, 65% to 90% seen once. The clonotype was recovered from a middle-aged man with active or convalescent COVID-19. This chain joins TRBV3-1 (or the pseudogene TRBV3-2) and TRBJ2-5, with TRBD1 as a possible D gene (5 bases). Sequences were obtained from peripheral blood. The CDR3 nucleotides are TGTGCCAGCAGCCAAGATTTCACAGGATCAGAGACCCAGTACTTC. Encoded protein: CASSQDFTGSETQYF.